This T cell receptor (beta chain) was obtained from a study of OX40 agonist ivuxolimab in advanced cancers. Remarks on this clone: Its specificity is unknown.

The CDR3 is 13 residues long. Germline loops: CDR1 SGHAT, CDR2 FQNNGV. The J segment lost 6 bases and the V segment lost 5 bases, leaving 4 bases of the junction unmatched. General study points: Clonal expansion by week 6 occurred in CD4+ and CD8+ blood T cells (at 0.1 to 3.0 mg/kg).

Method: immunoSEQ multiplex PCR; TCRdb's copy keeps in-frame clones and lacks some. The sample lists around 15,000 clones, 75% to 80% occurring once. Material: CD4+ or CD8+ T cells sorted from blood, obtained in a trial of the OX40 agonist ivuxolimab. The genes are TRBV11-2 and TRBJ2-1, with TRBD2 identical over 7 bases. This clonotype was sampled from an adult with an advanced solid tumor such as melanoma, head and neck, liver or kidney cancer. The CDR3 nucleotides read TGTGCCAGCAGCCCCGGGACTACCAATGAGCAGTTCTTC. Translated, it gives CASSPGTTNEQFF.